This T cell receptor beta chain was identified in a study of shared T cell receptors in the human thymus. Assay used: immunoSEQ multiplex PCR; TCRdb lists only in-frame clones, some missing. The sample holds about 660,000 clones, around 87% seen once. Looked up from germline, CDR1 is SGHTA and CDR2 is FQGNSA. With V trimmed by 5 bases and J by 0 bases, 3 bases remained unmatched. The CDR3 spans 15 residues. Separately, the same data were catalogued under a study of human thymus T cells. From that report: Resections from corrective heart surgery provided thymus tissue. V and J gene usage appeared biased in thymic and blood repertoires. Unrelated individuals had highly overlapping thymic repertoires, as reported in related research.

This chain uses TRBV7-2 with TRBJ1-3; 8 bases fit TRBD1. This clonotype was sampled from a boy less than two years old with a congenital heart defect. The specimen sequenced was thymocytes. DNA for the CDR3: TGTGCCAGCAGCCAAGACAGGGGCTCTGGAAACACCATATATTTT. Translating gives CASSQDRGSGNTIYF. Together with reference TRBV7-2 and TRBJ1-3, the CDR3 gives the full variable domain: GAGVSQSPSNKVTEKGKDVELRCDPISGHTALYWYRQSLGQGLEFLIYFQGNSAPDKSGLPSDRFSAERTGGSVSTLTIQRTQQEDSAVYLCASSQDRGSGNTIYFGEGSWLTVV.